Sequencing of this TCR beta chain was carried out in a study of T cell responses to AZD1222 COVID-19 vaccine (dated by TCRdb to the early 2020s). At the level of the whole study: AZD1222 recipients given second doses at about 4 weeks or at about 12 weeks were pooled, since spike-specific TCR depth and breadth were not found to differ between the two schedules. A total of about 230 trial participants underwent TCR sequencing, of whom about 200 received two doses of AZD1222 and some 25 received two doses of the MenACWY control vaccine. Trial participants were enrolled into age subgroups of 18-55, 56-69 and 70-plus years, which contained roughly 150, 30 and 60 TCR-sequenced participants, respectively.

Concerning this clone itself: It has no known antigen specificity. Base qualities are not at hand, and no much larger clone is one base apart.

Study-level results and caveats: Because no samples from the day 14 peak response were available, repertoires could be characterized only after the peak T cell response. Participants were mostly white British, with more females than males. The authors suggested clonal diversity may have been underestimated. A significant rise in spike-specific TCR breadth and depth was observed after two AZD1222 doses relative to day 0 and relative to MenACWY recipients. The vaccine-associated CD4 TCRs covered the entire spike protein, and the dominant responses fell in regions 160-218 and 743-854. The 56-69-year group was small, and its depth increase did not reach significance, likely because of low power. Only five or six AZD1222 recipients were SARS-CoV-2 seropositive at baseline, limiting conclusions about previously exposed vaccinees. Reportedly, almost half of the unique spike-specific TCRs recognized epitopes lying outside the regions that are mutated in the B.1.351 and B.1.1.7 variants.

CDR1 MNHNY and CDR2 SVGAGI are derived from the germline V gene (reference sequence). Counted from cysteine to phenylalanine, this CDR3 has 14 amino acids. Of all the DNA, just the CDR3 is kept, 42 bases in frame from base 1. At the junction V is shortened by 5 bases and J by 9 bases; bases outside the gene matches: 6. The sample's time point label, in plain terms: baseline before first vaccination. Samples from vaccinated people were obtained from the UK trials COV001 and COV002, which included a single-blind randomized controlled phase 2/3 trial of AZD1222 (ChAdOx1 nCoV-19) in healthy adults. Trial participant PBMC samples were collected at day 0 and day 28 after the second dose for TCRbeta chain sequencing. The CDR3 regions of human TCRbeta chains were analyzed by immunosequencing. The authors' pipeline ran thus. Repertoire TCRs were checked for matches against a reference library of SARS-CoV-2-specific TCRs that had been generated using the MIRA antigen-specificity platform. Breadth meant the fraction of unique TCRs that were SARS-CoV-2-associated, whereas depth meant the fraction of total T cells that were SARS-CoV-2-associated. Using the MIRA data, every spike-specific TCR was mapped to the spike region that the TCR reacted to and assigned to either a CD4 or a CD8 class. Log10-transformed breadth and depth values were compared by one-way ANOVA with Sidak's multiple comparisons tests. TCRdb took over this immuneACCESS table, retaining in-frame rearrangements with V and J assigned. Such tables are incomplete; in checked studies, under half of the missing clones stem from an unresolved V gene, and the remainder is unexplained. V and J calls and clone size are given by that table; D and trimming were obtained from the DNA. A total of around 83,000 clones appear in this sample, approximately 91% of them only once. 15% to 20% of the sample comes from the top ten.

The source is an adult in good health. The sample in question was peripheral blood, obtained on day 0 of AZD1222 vaccination. This chain joins TRBV6-6 to TRBJ1-6; the central 8 bases match TRBD1. CDR3 loop: CASSKDRAPSPLHF. The DNA reads TGTGCCAGCAGTAAGGACAGGGCGCCTTCACCCCTCCACTTT.